This is a list of T cell receptor beta chains from one sample in a study of cytomegalovirus exposure and HLA in healthy donors. TCRdb's copy holds only in-frame clones and misses some; the assay was immunoSEQ multiplex PCR. Of some 100,000 clones in the sample, around 80% were seen once. Sequenced input: PBMCs. These receptors originate from a female donor in good health and CMV-seropositive. CDR3s include the opening cysteine and the closing phenylalanine or tryptophan. Fields, in order: J gene, D gene, clone size, V gene, CDR3 protein, CDR3 DNA. The D gene is left open where the match is weak. Some rows mark clone size as missing; the rest say once, few, many or name a class of expanded clone.

>TRBJ1-2|TRBD1|-|TRBV4-2
CASTPGGTRDGYTF
TGTGCCAGCACCCCAGGGGGCACTCGAGATGGCTACACCTTC
>TRBJ1-2|TRBD1|-|TRBV2
CASSGDRGRDGYTF
TGTGCCAGCAGCGGGGACAGGGGGCGAGATGGCTACACCTTC
>TRBJ1-6|-|few|TRBV7-2
CASSLVGRGRGNSPLHF
TGTGCCAGCAGCTTAGTGGGCAGGGGTAGGGGTAATTCACCCCTCCACTTT
>TRBJ1-2|TRBD1|once|TRBV5-6
CASSPGTGYGYTF
TGTGCCAGCAGTCCCGGGACAGGATATGGCTACACCTTC
>TRBJ1-1|TRBD1|-|TRBV2
CASSHRGENTEAFF
TGTGCCAGCAGCCACAGGGGCGAGAACACTGAAGCTTTCTTT
>TRBJ2-1|-|-|TRBV12-5
CASGLPVGVQFF
TGTGCTAGTGGTTTGCCCGTAGGAGTACAGTTCTTC
>TRBJ1-6|-|-|TRBV6-5
CASSYSQRGGNSPLHF
TGTGCCAGCAGTTACTCGCAAAGGGGGGGAAATTCACCCCTCCACTTT
>TRBJ2-3|TRBD1|-|TRBV11-3
CASSLVAGGADTDTQYF
TGTGCCAGCAGCTTAGTGGCAGGGGGCGCGGACACAGATACGCAGTATTTT
>TRBJ2-2|-|-|TRBV9
CASSVVGSGNTGELFF
TGTGCCAGCAGCGTAGTGGGTAGCGGCAACACCGGGGAGCTGTTTTTT
>TRBJ2-2|-|-|TRBV27
CASSLTWTGELFF
TGTGCCAGCAGTTTAACTTGGACCGGGGAGCTGTTTTTT
>TRBJ2-5|TRBD2|few|TRBV15
CATSRDGGLAGVETQYF
TGTGCCACCAGCAGAGATGGAGGGCTAGCGGGGGTGGAGACCCAGTACTTC
>TRBJ1-2|TRBD1|-|TRBV27
CASGTDRQYGYTF
TGTGCCAGCGGGACGGACAGGCAATATGGCTACACCTTC
>TRBJ2-7|TRBD2|-|TRBV10-1
CASSEGGGRAYEQYF
TGCGCCAGCAGTGAGGGCGGGGGTAGGGCCTACGAGCAGTACTTC
>TRBJ2-7|TRBD2|-|TRBV6-5
CASSSQLAGGPYEQYF
TGTGCCAGCAGTTCACAACTAGCGGGAGGGCCGTACGAGCAGTACTTC
>TRBJ2-5|TRBD1|-|TRBV11-1
CASSRDRGWQETQYF
TGTGCCAGCAGCCGCGACAGGGGATGGCAAGAGACCCAGTACTTC
>TRBJ2-7|TRBD2|once|TRBV7-2
CASSLGPSGGEQYF
TGTGCCAGCAGCTTAGGGCCTAGCGGGGGCGAGCAGTACTTC
>TRBJ2-3|TRBD2|-|TRBV6-1
CASSETWTSGGAQADTQYF
TGTGCCAGCAGTGAAACTTGGACTAGCGGGGGGGCCCAGGCAGATACGCAGTATTTT
>TRBJ1-2|-|-|TRBV5-1
CASSLGQEGNYGYTF
TGCGCCAGCAGCTTGGGACAGGAAGGTAACTATGGCTACACCTTC